The clone carrying this TCR beta chain was picked up a small number of times. Its antigen is unknown. CDR1 SGHTA and CDR2 FQGNSA come from the germline V gene. Germline trimming cut 7 bases from V and 7 bases from J; bases unmatched to any gene: 12. The CDR3 sequence is 15 residues long. The sample belongs to a study of response to subunit inactivated influenza vaccine. Overall study findings and caveats: The authors proposed limited new T cell recruitment per seasonal influenza vaccination.

TCRdb fed the RT-PCR reads into MiXCR, producing one record per CDR3 protein. Of 500,000 to 600,000 distinct CDR3 sequences in the sample, 15% to 20% were seen once. The sequence derives from a man aged 50 to 75 who received an inactivated influenza vaccine. The specimen comprised CD4+ T cells sorted from PBMCs, sampled around 25 months after vaccination. The V call is TRBV7-2, the J call TRBJ2-2; 7 nucleotides line up with TRBD1. The CDR3 loop is CASNAERGRFGELFF. The CDR3 DNA reads as TGTGCCAGCAACGCGGAGAGGGGGCGCTTCGGGGAGCTGTTTTTT.